This T cell receptor (beta chain) was sequenced for a study of blood T cell repertoires in COVID-19. Study summary: Sources were T cells, B-cell-depleted T cells, or PBMCs; the material itself was cDNA or gDNA.

In the original processing: Reference gene primer amplification yielded estimated nucleated cell counts. Clones were sequenced by immunoSEQ multiplex PCR, and TCRdb holds only the in-frame ones, with some missing. V and J calls and clone size come straight from that table; D and trimming were deduced from the DNA. The sample carries about 60,000 clones, roughly 80% recorded once. The length of the CDR3 is 13 residues. The ends lost 3 bases at V and 10 bases at J; junction bases unmatched: 8. The germline CDR1 and CDR2 sequences are GTSNPN and SVGIG (reference sequence). This sequence joins TRBV30 and TRBJ1-5; 8 positions agree with TRBD1. The TCR sequence derives from a human donor in a cohort sampled during active COVID-19. The sequencing sample was made of peripheral blood. CDR3 protein: CAWRTQGEQPQHF. The CDR3 DNA reads as TGTGCCTGGAGGACACAGGGGGAGCAACCCCAGCATTTT.